This T cell receptor beta chain was sequenced during a study of blood T cell repertoires in COVID-19. For the study at large: Sites in the United States, Italy and Spain provided acute and convalescent COVID-19 samples.

The V end was cut by 0 bases, the J end by 1 base, with 13 bases between. CDR1 and CDR2 from the germline V gene are SGHTS and YDEGEE. There are 16 residues in the CDR3. The table came from immunoSEQ multiplex PCR; TCRdb's copy has only in-frame clones and leaves some out. The data contain about 200,000 clones, 75% to 85% of them seen just once; the ten biggest clones take up roughly an eighth. The TCR comes from a human donor in a cohort sampled during active COVID-19. The chain combines TRBV5-8 with TRBJ1-2; D not certain. Material for sequencing was peripheral blood. The CDR3 DNA reads as TGTGCCAGCAGCTTGGATGTCGGGGAAGTTAACTATGGCTACACCTTC. It yields the protein CASSLDVGEVNYGYTF.